This T cell receptor beta chain was sequenced during a study of beta chain features in type 1 diabetes. Findings and caveats of the study: Among all four CD4+ subsets, Type 1 diabetes patients had TCRB CDR3s that were moderately but significantly shorter.

For this clone: Its target is not known.

Deletions cut 4 bases from V and 3 bases from J, with 13 bases between. CDR3 length equals 15 residues. Germline V gene lookup returns CDR1 MNHNS and CDR2 SASEGT. Expressed TCRB transcripts were sequenced because the isolated RNA had all been reverse transcribed beforehand. Some clones are missing from TCRdb's copy, which holds only in-frame ones; the method was immunoSEQ multiplex PCR. The sample gives more than 550,000 clones, about 14% of which show up once; 0.035% to 0.045% is in the top ten. The genes are TRBV6-1 and TRBJ2-1; either TRBD1 or TRBD2 may supply D (5 bases each). The receptor was isolated from a man in his late teens or twenties with type 1 diabetes. The sequencing input was naive CD4+ T cells from blood. This CDR3 is CASSATRGLYNEQFF. CDR3 coding DNA: TGTGCCAGCAGTGCTACGAGGGGCCTCTACAATGAGCAGTTCTTC.